The 20 T cell receptor beta chains in this list originate from one sample, sequenced in a study of cytomegalovirus exposure and HLA in healthy donors. The study ran its PCR with 60 Vbeta and 13 Jbeta primers. Sequenced by immunoSEQ multiplex PCR; TCRdb stores in-frame clones only, minus some. This repertoire shows around 150,000 clones, around 68% found once; its top ten account for less than 1.5%. The source material was PBMCs. The receptors originated from a man aged 50 to 60 in good health and CMV-seronegative.

This rearrangement joins TRBV7-9 to TRBJ1-1; TRBD1 aligns across 8 bases. Germline lookup yields CDR1 SEHNR and CDR2 FQNEAQ (reference sequence). V gave up 3 bases and J gave up 3 bases; unmatched junction bases: 0. The CDR3 totals 13 residues. Here the CDR3 reads CASSLDRDTEAFF. The CDR3, as DNA: TGTGCCAGCAGCTTGGACAGGGACACTGAAGCTTTCTTT.

The chain is built from TRBV11-1 and TRBJ2-2; 8 bases fit TRBD2. Germline values: CDR1 SGHAT, CDR2 FQDESV (reference sequence). This CDR3 region has 17 residues. V was clipped by 5 bases and J by 7 bases; unmatched bases: 15. The DNA of the CDR3 is TGTGCCAGCAGCCATGCAATGCTGCGGGGGGCCGGCGGGGAGCTGTTTTTT. Protein product: CASSHAMLRGAGGELFF.

The V and J genes are TRBV11-2 and TRBJ1-5; D is uncertain. Germline loops: CDR1 SGHAT, CDR2 FQNNGV. Trimming took 5 bases from V and 3 from J, leaving 8 bases between them. CDR3 length: 13 residues. Here the CDR3 DNA reads TGTGCCAGCAGCGCTACAGACAATCAGCCCCAGCATTTT. The encoded protein is CASSATDNQPQHF.

The rearrangement links TRBV18 to TRBJ1-5; D ambiguous. Per germline, CDR1 KGHSH and CDR2 LQKENI. Deletions cut 6 bases from V and 0 bases from J, with 18 bases between. This CDR3 region has 17 residues. The CDR3 protein is CASSHLDETYSNQPQHF. CDR3 nucleotides: TGTGCCAGCTCTCACCTAGACGAGACTTATAGCAATCAGCCCCAGCATTTT.

This clone was seen just once. The gene calls are TRBV5-1 and TRBJ2-3, with TRBD1 matching 7 bases. J was trimmed by 4 bases and V by 2 bases; bases with no gene match: 7. Germline-derived CDR1 and CDR2 are SGHRS and YFSETQ. The CDR3 sequence is 15 residues long. The CDR3 here is CASSLEGAISDTQYF. In DNA form, the CDR3 reads TGCGCCAGCAGCTTAGAGGGGGCTATCTCAGATACGCAGTATTTT.

The chain uses TRBV4-1 and TRBJ2-5, with D possibly TRBD1 on 6 matching bases. TRBJ2-7 matches the DNA end more closely, so the J call is doubtful. Germline V CDR1 and CDR2: MGHRA, YSYEKL. CDR3 length: 14 residues. CDR3 in DNA: TGCGCCAGCAGCCTACGGACAGAGGCCTACGAGCAGTACTTC. Its protein product is CASSLRTEAYEQYF.

There are a few counts of this clone. The chain has TRBV7-9 and TRBJ2-1, with 10 positions matching TRBD1. The CDR3 has 13 amino acids. The germline V gene encodes CDR1 SEHNR and CDR2 FQNEAQ (reference sequence). Trimming cost V 5 bases and J 8 bases; bases outside gene matches: 3. The CDR3 sequence: CASSADRGDEQFF. The CDR3 DNA follows: TGTGCCAGCAGCGCGGACAGGGGGGATGAGCAGTTCTTC.

This clone turned up a few times. The V gene is TRBV7-6, the J gene TRBJ2-3; 13 nucleotides agree with TRBD2. This CDR3 comprises 16 residues. Germline V lookup: CDR1 SGHVS, CDR2 FNYEAQ. J lost 3 bases, V lost 5 bases, and 5 bases had no gene match. Here the CDR3 reads CASSPGTSGVTDTQYF. For the CDR3, the DNA is TGTGCCAGCAGCCCCGGGACTAGCGGGGTGACAGATACGCAGTATTTT. The full variable domain, its missing parts supplied by reference TRBV7-6 and TRBJ2-3, is GAGVSQSPRYKVTKRGQDVALRCDPISGHVSLYWYRQALGQGPEFLTYFNYEAQQDKSGLPNDRFSAERPEGSISTLTIQRTEQRDSAMYRCASSPGTSGVTDTQYFGPGTRLTVL.

This chain links TRBV18 with TRBJ2-5; TRBD2 aligns across 10 bases. Germline-derived CDR1 and CDR2 are KGHSH and LQKENI. This CDR3 contains 15 residues. J gave up 0 bases and V 6 bases, and 4 bases lay outside the gene matches. The CDR3 nucleotides are TGTGCCAGCTCTCCTCTAGCGGGGGACCAAGAGACCCAGTACTTC. It encodes CASSPLAGDQETQYF.

This clone has more than one count but fewer than ten. The V and J genes are TRBV10-3 and TRBJ1-2, with unresolved D. The CDR3 extends over 16 amino acids. Germline V gene data show CDR1 as ENHRY and CDR2 as SYGVKD. The V end was cut by 7 bases, the J end by 0 bases, with 18 bases between. The CDR3 here is CAINAREQQTNYGYTF. CDR3 sequence (DNA): TGTGCCATCAACGCACGGGAGCAGCAAACTAACTATGGCTACACCTTC.

V and J are TRBV7-9 and TRBJ2-5; 9 bases line up with TRBD2. The germline CDR1 and CDR2 sequences are SEHNR and FQNEAQ (reference sequence). Losses at the gene ends were 6 bases for V and 5 bases for J; bases not matched to a gene: 16. CDR3 length equals 17 residues. Here the CDR3 reads CASSPRHQGLASETQYF. CDR3 sequence (DNA): TGTGCCAGCAGTCCTAGGCATCAAGGACTAGCGTCCGAGACCCAGTACTTC.

This clone was found a few times. V usage is TRBV7-2 and J usage is TRBJ2-1; TRBD1 is a possible D gene (5 bases). CDR3 length: 15 residues. V gave up 5 bases and J gave up 5 bases, with 16 bases separating them. In germline, CDR1 is SGHTA, CDR2 FQGNSA. In DNA form, the CDR3 reads TGTGCCAGCAGCCCAGACAGCTCTGGGGACAATGAGCAGTTCTTC. Translating gives CASSPDSSGDNEQFF.

The CDR3 region is CASSLAGLRSYEQYF. The CDR3 nucleotides are TGCGCCAGCAGCTTGGCAGGCCTCCGCTCCTACGAGCAGTACTTC. This rearrangement joins TRBV5-1 to TRBJ2-7; D remains unclear. Germline values: CDR1 SGHRS, CDR2 YFSETQ. This CDR3 is built from 15 residues. V lost 0 bases and J 0 bases, leaving 10 bases between the germline ends.

The chain links TRBV5-1 to TRBJ1-6, with no clear D. The CDR3 loop spans 16 amino acids. Germline assignment: CDR1 SGHRS and CDR2 YFSETQ. V dropped 3 bases and J dropped 0 bases, with 10 bases sitting between them. The chain's CDR3 is CASSWRGSSYNSPLHF. CDR3 sequence (DNA): TGCGCCAGCAGCTGGCGAGGGAGCTCCTATAATTCACCCCTCCACTTT.

The rearrangement uses TRBV2 and TRBJ2-7, with 11 bases identical to TRBD2. J lost 4 bases, V lost 6 bases, and 5 bases had no gene match. The CDR3 runs to 14 residues. Germline values: CDR1 SNHLY, CDR2 FYNNEI. CDR3 in DNA: TGTGCCAGCAGGGGAGGGACTAGCGGATACGAGCAGTACTTC. As protein: CASRGGTSGYEQYF.

This sequence joins TRBV7-2 and TRBJ1-4; D might be TRBD1 (5 bases). V was pared by 5 bases and J by 6 bases, with 19 bases between. CDR1 SGHTA and CDR2 FQGNSA come from the germline V gene. This CDR3 has 16 residues. The CDR3 loop is CASSPAYRTAHEKLFF. CDR3 DNA sequence: TGTGCCAGCAGCCCCGCTTACAGGACCGCCCATGAAAAACTGTTTTTT. The whole variable domain, filled in from reference TRBV7-2 and TRBJ1-4, reads GAGVSQSPSNKVTEKGKDVELRCDPISGHTALYWYRQSLGQGLEFLIYFQGNSAPDKSGLPSDRFSAERTGGSVSTLTIQRTQQEDSAVYLCASSPAYRTAHEKLFFGSGTQLSVL.

The chain uses TRBV19 and TRBJ2-3; D gene ambiguous. The CDR3 length is 15 residues. Trimming took off 6 bases at V and 0 bases at J, with 13 bases between the two ends. The germline CDR1 and CDR2 sequences are LNHDA and SQIVND (reference sequence). DNA for the CDR3: TGTGCCAGTAGCCTACTAAGCCCTAGCACAGATACGCAGTATTTT. Amino acids: CASSLLSPSTDTQYF.

This clone was detected only a few times. V is TRBV6-1 and J is TRBJ2-5; TRBD2 matches 8 bases. The CDR3 runs 14 residues. Trimming took 7 bases from V and 4 from J; bases not matched to a gene: 8. Germline lookup yields CDR1 MNHNS and CDR2 SASEGT. The CDR3 region is CASTRGGWGETQYF. The CDR3 DNA is TGTGCCAGCACTCGGGGGGGGTGGGGAGAGACCCAGTACTTC.

In this sample, this clone turned up a few times. The chain links TRBV5-1 to TRBJ1-4, with D maybe TRBD1 (6 bases). CDR3 size: 15 residues. Trimming left V 2 bases short and J 7 bases short, with 15 bases between. The germline CDR1 and CDR2 sequences are SGHRS and YFSETQ. CDR3 nucleotides: TGCGCCAGCAGCTTCGCGGGGGGCGTTGGTGAAAAACTGTTTTTT. Its translation is CASSFAGGVGEKLFF.

This chain links TRBV10-3 with TRBJ2-7; possibly TRBD1 for D (6 bases). The germline gives CDR1 ENHRY, CDR2 SYGVKD. Trimming cost V 6 bases and J 2 bases, with 20 bases left between them. The CDR3 consists of 16 residues. The CDR3 region has the DNA TGTGCCATCAGCGGTAGACGGGACACTCTCCCCTACGAGCAGTACTTC. This codes for CAISGRRDTLPYEQYF.